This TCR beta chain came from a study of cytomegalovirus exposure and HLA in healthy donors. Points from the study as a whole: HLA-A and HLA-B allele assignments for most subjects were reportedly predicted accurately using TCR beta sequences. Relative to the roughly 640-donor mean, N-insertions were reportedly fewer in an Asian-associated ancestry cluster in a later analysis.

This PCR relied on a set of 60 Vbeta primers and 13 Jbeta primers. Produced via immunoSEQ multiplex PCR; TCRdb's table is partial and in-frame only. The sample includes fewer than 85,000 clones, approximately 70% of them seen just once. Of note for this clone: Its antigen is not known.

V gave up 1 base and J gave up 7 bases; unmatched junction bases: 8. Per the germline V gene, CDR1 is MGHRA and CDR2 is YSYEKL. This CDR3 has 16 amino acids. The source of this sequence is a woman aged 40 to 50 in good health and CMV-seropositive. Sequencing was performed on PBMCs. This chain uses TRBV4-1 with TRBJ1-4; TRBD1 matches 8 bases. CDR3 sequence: CASSQGQDRGGEKLFF. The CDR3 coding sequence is TGCGCCAGCAGCCAAGGTCAAGACAGGGGTGGTGAAAAACTGTTTTTT.